This TCR beta chain came from a study of shared clonotypes between healthy human individuals. The CDR3 is 19 amino acids. The trim removed 5 bases at V and 4 bases at J, leaving 15 bases unmatched. Per the germline V gene, CDR1 is WNHNN and CDR2 is SYGVQD (reference sequence). The protocol was immunoSEQ multiplex PCR, while the TCRdb copy is restricted to in-frame clones and leaves out a portion. The sample lists about 1 million clones; about 77% were seen once. Material for sequencing was memory CD4+ T cells sorted from blood. Noted subset: CD45RA-negative fraction. The chain combines TRBV10-1 with TRBJ1-3, with 12 bases that match TRBD1. The receptor was isolated from a man aged 18 to 29 in good health. The CDR3 DNA reads as TGCGCCAGCAGTCGGGACAGGGGGCGACTTATGCTATCCGGAAACACCATATATTTT. Its protein is CASSRDRGRLMLSGNTIYF.